The clone carrying this T cell receptor (beta chain) has just a few counts. The antigen is undetermined. The data derive from a study of blood T cells in healthy people across ages. Across the whole study: About one barcoded beta molecule was captured per two T cells (by template switching). Study-level points and caveats: More naive CD4+ cells and higher diversity marked long-lived donors relative to aged donors. Naive T cell percentage showed a strong correlation with TCR beta diversity. A roughly linear age-dependent decrease characterized TCR beta diversity per million T cells.

A J-beta primer mix and a sample-barcoded 5' primer were used in a second PCR of about 7 to 12 cycles. TCRdb itself ran the 5' RACE reads through MiXCR, one entry per CDR3 protein. The sample yields about 1.6 million distinct CDR3 sequences, approximately 32% seen once. Trimming removed 4 bases from V and 0 bases from J, with 10 bases in between. There are 14 residues in the CDR3. Germline V lookup: CDR1 MGHDK, CDR2 SYGVNS. Sequencing used blood. This receptor was obtained from a woman aged 25-40 years in good health. V is TRBV25-1 and J is TRBJ2-7, with a weak D call TRBD1 (6 bases). CDR3 bases: TGTGCCAGCAGTGTCCGGACAGACTCCTACGAGCAGTACTTC. Protein: CASSVRTDSYEQYF.